This TCR beta chain was identified in a study of T-cell memory formation after mild COVID-19. MiXCR was run by TCRdb on the 5' RACE reads, yielding one entry per CDR3 protein. The data hold some 250,000 distinct CDR3 sequences, with about a sixth observed a single time. The receptor was isolated from a man between 18 and 29 years old who had mild COVID-19 (a few samples of this study predate the infection). Cell type and time point are not known. Sequenced material: PBMCs or a T cell subset sorted from them (not recorded which).

The CDR3: CASSLEGDGQPQHF. CDR3 bases: TGCGCCAGCAGCTTGGAGGGGGACGGTCAGCCCCAGCATTTT. The chain couples TRBV5-1 to TRBJ1-5, with D tentatively TRBD1 (6 bases). Germline lookup yields CDR1 SGHRS and CDR2 YFSETQ. This CDR3 has 14 residues. Trimming took off 0 bases at V and 6 bases at J, with 10 bases between the two ends.